This entry describes one TCR beta chain. CDR1 MNHEY and CDR2 SMNVEV come from the germline V gene (reference sequence). CDR3 length equals 16 residues. The ends lost 3 bases at V and 2 bases at J; junction bases unmatched: 8. These data come from a study of blood T cell repertoires in COVID-19. Study information: From the United States, Italy and Spain came samples of acute and convalescent COVID-19.

Generated by immunoSEQ multiplex PCR, the TCRdb table keeps only in-frame clones and is missing some. Of fewer than 400,000 clones listed, approximately 90% were seen once; the top ten hold around 4%. The sequenced sample was PBMCs or T cells enriched from blood (not recorded which). This receptor was identified in a man aged 25-40 years who had recovered from COVID-19. The chain combines TRBV27 with TRBJ2-3; TRBD2 aligns across 7 bases. This CDR3 is CASSFLGTTYTDTQYF. In DNA form, the CDR3 reads TGTGCCAGCAGTTTCCTCGGGACTACTTACACAGATACGCAGTATTTT.